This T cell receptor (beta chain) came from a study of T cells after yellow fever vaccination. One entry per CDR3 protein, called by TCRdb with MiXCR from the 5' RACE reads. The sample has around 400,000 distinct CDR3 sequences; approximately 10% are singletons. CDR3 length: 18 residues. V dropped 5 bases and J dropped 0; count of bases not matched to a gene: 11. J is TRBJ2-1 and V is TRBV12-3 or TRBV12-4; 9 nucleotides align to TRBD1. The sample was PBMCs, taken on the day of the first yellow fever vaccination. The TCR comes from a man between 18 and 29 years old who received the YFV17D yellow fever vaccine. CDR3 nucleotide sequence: TGTGCCAGCAGTGCTACAGGGGGCAGTTCTATCTCCTACAATGAGCAGTTCTTC. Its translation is CASSATGGSSISYNEQFF.